This T cell receptor (beta chain) was captured by sequencing in a study of T cell responses to AZD1222 COVID-19 vaccine. Study-wide context: Pooled samples include second doses given at about 4 or 12 weeks.

The V gene end was trimmed by 0 bases and the J gene end by 1 base; junction bases not matched to a gene: 3. Per the germline V gene, CDR1 is LGHNA and CDR2 is YSLEER. This CDR3 is 16 amino acids long. Study-wide points: Possibly, clonal diversity was underestimated; donors were largely white British and included more females.

Remarks on this clone: Its target is not known.

Using immunoSEQ multiplex PCR, the repertoire was profiled, and TCRdb retains in-frame clones only, with some absent. Of approximately 30,000 clones in the sample, around nine tenths were seen once. The receptor was isolated from an adult in good health. The specimen was peripheral blood, collected on day 0 of AZD1222 vaccination. The chain recombines TRBV4-3 with TRBJ1-1; 9 nucleotides match TRBD1. For the CDR3, the DNA is TGCGCCAGCAGCCAAGATCCACAGGGGGCGAACACTGAAGCTTTCTTT. The encoded protein is CASSQDPQGANTEAFF.